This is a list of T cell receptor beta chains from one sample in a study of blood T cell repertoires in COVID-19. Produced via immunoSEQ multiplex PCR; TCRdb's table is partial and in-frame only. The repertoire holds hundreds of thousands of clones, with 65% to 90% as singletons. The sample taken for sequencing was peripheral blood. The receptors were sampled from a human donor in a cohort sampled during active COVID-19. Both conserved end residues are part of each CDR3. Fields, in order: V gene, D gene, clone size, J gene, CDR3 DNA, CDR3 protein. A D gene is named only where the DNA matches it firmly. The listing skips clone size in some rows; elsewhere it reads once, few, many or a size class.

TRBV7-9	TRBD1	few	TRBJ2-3	TGTGCCAGCCAGGGGGGCACAGATACGCAGTATTTT	CASQGGTDTQYF
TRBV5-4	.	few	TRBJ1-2	TGTGCCAGCAGCTTGGGACAACCGGGGAACTATGGCTACACCTTC	CASSLGQPGNYGYTF
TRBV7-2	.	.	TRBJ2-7	TGTGCCAGCAGCCTTGACAGTCTTACCTACGAGCAGTACTTC	CASSLDSLTYEQYF
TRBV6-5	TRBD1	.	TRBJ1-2	TGTGCCAGCAGAGCAGGGGGCAGCTACACCTTC	CASRAGGSYTF
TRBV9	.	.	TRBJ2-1	TGTGCCAGCACCCTGAAGGGGGGGCTTGTCAATGAGCAGTTCTTC	CASTLKGGLVNEQFF
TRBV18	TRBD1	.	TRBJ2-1	TGTGCCAGCTCACCACAGAGACAGGGATTCAATGAGCAGTTCTTC	CASSPQRQGFNEQFF
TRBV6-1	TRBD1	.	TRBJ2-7	TGTGCCAGCAGTGAAGAGAGGGGGCGCTTTTACGAGCAGTACTTC	CASSEERGRFYEQYF
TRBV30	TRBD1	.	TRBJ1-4	TGTGCCTTTGATACAGGGGCTGAAAAACTGTTTTTT	CAFDTGAEKLFF
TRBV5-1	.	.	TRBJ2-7	TGCGCCAGCAGGGAAACAGGGGGGGTCCACGAGCAGTACTTC	CASRETGGVHEQYF
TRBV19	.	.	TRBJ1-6	TGTGCCACCTCAAAGAGCTCCTATAATTCACCCCTCCACTTT	CATSKSSYNSPLHF
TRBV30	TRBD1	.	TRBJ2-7	TGTGCCTGGAGGACCGGGACAGGGGTTTTCTCCGAGCAGTACTTC	CAWRTGTGVFSEQYF
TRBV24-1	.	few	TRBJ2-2	TGTGCCACCAGTGTCTCCGGGGAGCTGTTTTTT	CATSVSGELFF
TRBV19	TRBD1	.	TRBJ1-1	TGTGCCAGTAGTACACCGACAGGGATGAACACTGAAGCTTTCTTT	CASSTPTGMNTEAFF
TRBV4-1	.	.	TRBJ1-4	TGCGCCAGCAGCCAAGTTAGTTCCCCTAATGAAAAACTGTTTTTT	CASSQVSSPNEKLFF
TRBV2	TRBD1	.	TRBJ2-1	TGTGCCAGTCCCGGGACAGGGGTCAACGACTACAATGAGCAGTTCTTC	CASPGTGVNDYNEQFF
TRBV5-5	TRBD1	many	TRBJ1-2	TGTGCCAGCAGCAACGGACAGGACTATGGCTACACCTTC	CASSNGQDYGYTF
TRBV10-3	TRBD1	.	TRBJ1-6	TGTGCCATCAGTGGTAAATCCGGGACAGGGAGTTCACCCCTCCACTTT	CAISGKSGTGSSPLHF
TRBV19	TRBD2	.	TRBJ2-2	TGTGCCAGTAGCCGTAGCGGGGGGACGAACACCGGGGAGCTGTTTTTT	CASSRSGGTNTGELFF
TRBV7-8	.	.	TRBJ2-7	TGTGCCAGCAGCGGGGGGACAGACTACGAGCAGTACTTC	CASSGGTDYEQYF
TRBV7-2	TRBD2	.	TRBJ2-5	TGTGCCAGCAGCCCAATGGGCCGGGGGGGACAAGAGACCCAGTACTTC	CASSPMGRGGQETQYF
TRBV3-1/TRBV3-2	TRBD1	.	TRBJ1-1	TGTGCCAGCAGCGCGCCCTCGGGACAGGGAAGCACTGAAGCTTTCTTT	CASSAPSGQGSTEAFF
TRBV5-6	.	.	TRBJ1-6	TGTGCCAGCAGCTTGAAGGAGCGAGACTCACCCCTCCACTTT	CASSLKERDSPLHF
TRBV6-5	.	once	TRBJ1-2	TGTGCCAGCAGGGGACACGTTTTATCCGGCTACACCTTC	CASRGHVLSGYTF
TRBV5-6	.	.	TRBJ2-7	TGTGCCAGCAGCTTGGGACTTTCGACCTACGAGCAGTACTTC	CASSLGLSTYEQYF
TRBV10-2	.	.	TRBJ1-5	TGCGCCGACGGGGGGGACCGTCAGACGCCCCAGCATTTT	CADGGDRQTPQHF
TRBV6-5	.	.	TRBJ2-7	TGTGCCAGCAGTTACTCGAAGCCAGGGGGGACCTACGAGCAGTACTTC	CASSYSKPGGTYEQYF